Following are 29 T cell receptor beta chains from one sample sequenced in a study of blood T cell repertoires in COVID-19. TCRdb's table, derived via immunoSEQ multiplex PCR, lists solely in-frame clones and lacks some. The repertoire has more than 85,000 clones, about 89% of them found once; the top ten carry about 3.4%. The sample was peripheral blood. The receptors stem from a woman between 70 and 85 years old with acute or convalescent COVID-19.

V and J are TRBV5-1 and TRBJ1-1; D is unresolved. The ends were cut back, 4 bases at V and 0 bases at J, with 13 bases in the middle. There are 15 residues in the CDR3. In germline, CDR1 is SGHRS, CDR2 YFSETQ. CDR3 sequence (DNA): TGCGCCAGCAGCCCAGACAAGCCCATGAACACTGAAGCTTTCTTT. Amino acids: CASSPDKPMNTEAFF.

The gene calls are TRBV2 and TRBJ1-6, with 8 positions matching TRBD1. Germline V lookup: CDR1 SNHLY, CDR2 FYNNEI. With V trimmed by 5 bases and J by 9 bases, 9 bases remained unmatched. The CDR3 totals 15 residues. CDR3 region: CASSRDRPVSSPLHF. CDR3 sequence (DNA): TGTGCCAGCAGTAGGGACAGGCCAGTTAGTTCACCCCTCCACTTT.

The chain links TRBV5-6 to TRBJ1-2; TRBD1 is a possible D gene (6 bases). Germline-derived CDR1 and CDR2 are SGHDT and YYEEEE. Trimming shortened V by 4 bases and J by 1 base, and 14 bases separated the two germline ends. The CDR3 loop spans 15 amino acids. The CDR3 reads CASSAYDRLNYGYTF. The CDR3 nucleotides read TGTGCCAGCAGCGCATACGACAGGCTTAACTATGGCTACACCTTC.

The chain joins TRBV3-1 (or the pseudogene TRBV3-2) to TRBJ2-1, with 11 bases matching TRBD2. The trim removed 3 bases at V and 2 bases at J, leaving 9 bases unmatched. Germline V gene data show CDR1 as LGHDT and CDR2 as YNNKEL (reference sequence). CDR3 length: 18 amino acids. The CDR3 region has the DNA TGTGCCAGCAGCCAGGGAAACCTAGCGGGAGGTGCCTACAATGAGCAGTTCTTC. Its protein is CASSQGNLAGGAYNEQFF.

The rearrangement uses TRBV18 and TRBJ2-3, with 10 bases identical to TRBD2. CDR1 is KGHSH, CDR2 LQKENI, per germline. V gave up 11 bases and J gave up 2 bases; unmatched junction bases: 10. This CDR3 comprises 15 residues. In DNA form, the CDR3 reads TGTGCCGGAACTCCTAGCGGGAGTCACACAGATACGCAGTATTTT. This encodes CAGTPSGSHTDTQYF.

This clone has more than one count but fewer than ten. This chain uses TRBV13 with TRBJ1-2; TRBD1 agrees at 7 bases. CDR1 is PRHDT and CDR2 is FYEKMQ in the germline V gene (reference sequence). The V segment lost 2 bases and the J segment 1 base; nucleotides outside the gene matches: 4. The CDR3 has 15 residues. This CDR3 is CASSLRDRGNYGYTF. DNA for the CDR3: TGTGCCAGCAGCTTAAGGGACAGAGGTAACTATGGCTACACCTTC.

In its sample, this clone was seen once. The chain is built from TRBV3-1 (or the pseudogene TRBV3-2) and TRBJ2-3; D is perhaps TRBD2 (6 bases). From germline, CDR1 is LGHDT and CDR2 YNNKEL (reference sequence). The length of the CDR3 is 16 residues. V gave up 1 base and J gave up 3 bases, with 14 bases separating them. Written as DNA, the CDR3 is TGTGCCAGCAGCCAAGCTGGGCTAGCGCGTACAGATACGCAGTATTTT. This gives the protein CASSQAGLARTDTQYF.

The rearrangement links TRBV19 to TRBJ1-1, with 7 bases aligning to TRBD1. The CDR3 contains 15 residues. The J segment lost 1 base and the V segment lost 7 bases, leaving 9 bases of the junction unmatched. Germline V gene lookup returns CDR1 LNHDA and CDR2 SQIVND (reference sequence). The CDR3 loop reads CASNPPWTGNTEAFF. The CDR3 DNA follows: TGTGCCAGTAACCCGCCCTGGACAGGGAACACTGAAGCTTTCTTT.

The rearrangement joins TRBV3-1 (or the pseudogene TRBV3-2) to TRBJ2-2, with D possibly TRBD1 on 7 matching bases. CDR1 and CDR2 from the germline V gene are LGHDT and YNNKEL (reference sequence). This CDR3 is 14 amino acids long. V shed 2 bases and J shed 4 bases, with 8 bases lying between them. The CDR3 loop reads CASSQQGGTGELFF. In nucleotides, the CDR3 is TGTGCCAGCAGCCAACAGGGGGGCACCGGGGAGCTGTTTTTT.

The rearrangement links TRBV28 to TRBJ1-6, with TRBD1 matching over 10 bases. With 2 bases clipped from V and 9 bases from J, the junction kept 10 bases outside the gene matches. The CDR3 has 17 residues. Germline CDR1 reads MDHEN; CDR2 reads SYDVKM. The chain's CDR3 is CASSLPSDRGLGSPLHF. The CDR3, as DNA: TGTGCCAGCAGTTTACCGAGCGACAGGGGGCTGGGTTCACCCCTCCACTTT.

This chain links TRBV5-1 with TRBJ1-2; no definite D call. Germline-derived CDR1 and CDR2 are SGHRS and YFSETQ. The CDR3 is 15 amino acids. Trimming pared 0 bases from V and 4 bases from J, leaving 13 bases between. The CDR3, as DNA: TGCGCCAGCAGCTTGGTTGGGAAGGAGGCCTATGGCTACACCTTC. Its translation: CASSLVGKEAYGYTF.

The genes are TRBV19 and TRBJ1-3, with a weak D call TRBD1 (5 bases). Trimming left V 7 bases short and J 4 bases short, with 11 bases between. CDR1 is LNHDA and CDR2 is SQIVND in the germline V gene (reference sequence). CDR3 length: 13 residues. The CDR3 is CASNLKGGNTIYF. The CDR3 DNA follows: TGTGCCAGTAACCTCAAGGGGGGAAACACCATATATTTT.

The chain carries TRBV5-1 and TRBJ2-3, with D possibly matching TRBD1 (8 bases). Germline V gene sequence: CDR1 SGHRS, CDR2 YFSETQ. V shed 4 bases and J shed 1 base, with 16 bases lying between them. The CDR3 covers 16 residues. The CDR3 loop reads CASSPNTGGGTDTQYF. The CDR3 nucleotides read TGCGCCAGCAGCCCCAATACAGGGGGGGGCACAGATACGCAGTATTTT.

This clone was observed a handful of times. This chain joins TRBV5-6 and TRBJ1-5; the D gene is possibly TRBD1 (5 bases). CDR3 size: 18 residues. The germline CDR1 and CDR2 sequences are SGHDT and YYEEEE. Deletions cut 0 bases from V and 1 base from J, with 17 bases between. CDR3 coding DNA: TGTGCCAGCAGCTTGGCCGGTAGGGGAATTCGAAGCAATCAGCCCCAGCATTTT. Translating gives CASSLAGRGIRSNQPQHF.

The chain joins TRBV10-3 to TRBJ1-1; 11 bases line up with TRBD1. The CDR3 covers 13 residues. The germline V gene has CDR1 ENHRY and CDR2 SYGVKD. The ends lost 8 bases at V and 6 bases at J; junction bases unmatched: 5. The CDR3 region is CAISGTGGSEAFF. The CDR3 DNA follows: TGTGCCATCTCCGGGACAGGGGGTTCTGAAGCTTTCTTT.

The V call is TRBV5-1, the J call TRBJ2-6; 10 bases map to TRBD1. The V gene end was trimmed by 0 bases and the J gene end by 2 bases; junction bases not matched to a gene: 2. This CDR3 contains 17 residues. In germline, CDR1 is SGHRS, CDR2 YFSETQ. The DNA for the CDR3 is TGCGCCAGCAGCTTGGGACAGGGGGCACCTGGGGCCAACGTCCTGACTTTC. Protein product: CASSLGQGAPGANVLTF.

This clone was seen just once. This chain connects TRBV20-1 to TRBJ1-1; D is ambiguous. Germline CDR1 DFQATT, CDR2 SNEGSKA (reference sequence). V was shortened by 3 bases and J by 13 bases, with 15 bases between the two germline ends. This CDR3 is 11 amino acids long. For the CDR3, the DNA is TGCAGTGCTAGTTTTTTGGCCGGGTTTTTCTTT. Residues: CSASFLAGFFF.

This rearrangement joins TRBV12-3 or TRBV12-4 to TRBJ2-1, with 8 bases matching TRBD1. Trimming at V came to 6 bases and at J to 10 bases, leaving 8 bases not matched to a gene. The CDR3 has 13 residues. The CDR3 sequence: CASRAEGQAEQFF. In DNA, the CDR3 is TGTGCCAGCAGGGCCGAGGGACAGGCGGAGCAGTTCTTC.

The chain combines TRBV19 with TRBJ2-2, with 9 bases identical to TRBD1. The CDR3 consists of 14 residues. J was trimmed by 5 bases and V by 5 bases; bases with no gene match: 3. Germline loops: CDR1 LNHDA, CDR2 SQIVND (reference sequence). The CDR3 here is CASSFDRGTGELFF. Here the CDR3 DNA reads TGTGCCAGTAGTTTTGACAGGGGGACCGGGGAGCTGTTTTTT.

The V and J genes are TRBV2 and TRBJ1-1, with 8 positions matching TRBD1. The CDR3 spans 16 residues. Germline CDR1 and CDR2: SNHLY and FYNNEI. With V trimmed by 3 bases and J by 5 bases, 11 bases remained unmatched. CDR3 bases: TGTGCCAGCAGTGACCAACCCCTACAGGGGGGGACTGAAGCTTTCTTT. Its translation is CASSDQPLQGGTEAFF. Full variable domain (outside the CDR3, taken from reference TRBV2 and TRBJ1-1): EPEVTQTPSHQVTQMGQEVILRCVPISNHLYFYWYRQILGQKVEFLVSFYNNEISEKSEIFDDQFSVERPDGSNFTLKIRSTKLEDSAMYFCASSDQPLQGGTEAFFGQGTRLTVV.

V usage is TRBV7-9 and J usage is TRBJ2-1; 9 bases map to TRBD1. The germline CDR1 and CDR2 sequences are SEHNR and FQNEAQ (reference sequence). The ends lost 6 bases at V and 9 bases at J; junction bases unmatched: 12. This CDR3 contains 15 residues. The CDR3 sequence is CASRTDRGLFGEQFF. The CDR3 coding sequence is TGTGCCAGCAGGACGGACAGGGGACTGTTTGGTGAGCAGTTCTTC.

In its sample, this clone was seen once. The J gene is TRBJ1-1, the V gene TRBV5-8; 9 bases map to TRBD1. The germline V gene has CDR1 SGHTS and CDR2 YDEGEE. The ends lost 1 base at V and 7 bases at J; junction bases unmatched: 2. The CDR3 is 13 amino acids. The DNA for the CDR3 is TGTGCCAGCAGCTTGACAGGGGGCGGTGAAGCTTTCTTT. It specifies CASSLTGGGEAFF.

The genes are TRBV5-1 and TRBJ2-3, with 10 bases that match TRBD1. The CDR3 extends over 17 amino acids. J lost 0 bases, V lost 7 bases, and 11 bases had no gene match. Germline V gene lookup returns CDR1 SGHRS and CDR2 YFSETQ. CDR3 bases: TGCGCCAGCCACCAATCGGACAGGGGGATAAGCACAGATACGCAGTATTTT. Residues: CASHQSDRGISTDTQYF.

The chain combines TRBV4-1 with TRBJ1-2, with D possibly being TRBD1 (6 bases). V lost 0 bases, J lost 1 base, and 15 bases lay in between. The germline V gene encodes CDR1 MGHRA and CDR2 YSYEKL. The CDR3 sequence is 17 residues long. The CDR3 nucleotides are TGCGCCAGCAGCCAAGATGTTGGAGGACAGAGTAACTATGGCTACACCTTC. It codes for CASSQDVGGQSNYGYTF.

The chain is built from TRBV28 and TRBJ1-5, with D maybe TRBD1 (6 bases). Deletions cut 10 bases from V and 0 bases from J, with 16 bases between. Germline V gene data show CDR1 as MDHEN and CDR2 as SYDVKM. The CDR3 length is 15 residues. The CDR3 DNA sequence: TGTGCCACTACAGGGACCAAGTATAGCAATCAGCCCCAGCATTTT. Its translation is CATTGTKYSNQPQHF.

The V call is TRBV25-1, the J call TRBJ2-5, with TRBD2 identical over 10 bases. J gave up 5 bases and V 2 bases, and 2 bases lay outside the gene matches. In germline, CDR1 is MGHDK, CDR2 SYGVNS. There are 14 residues in the CDR3. CDR3 DNA sequence: TGTGCCAGCAGTGAACTAGCGGGGGCTGAGACCCAGTACTTC. Protein sequence: CASSELAGAETQYF.

V gene TRBV11-2 combines with J gene TRBJ2-2; a weak D match, TRBD2 (5 bases). The germline V gene encodes CDR1 SGHAT and CDR2 FQNNGV. Trimming shortened V by 2 bases and J by 4 bases, and 8 bases separated the two germline ends. The CDR3 runs 14 residues. The CDR3 DNA is TGTGCCAGCAGCTTACTAGCTGGCACCGGGGAGCTGTTTTTT. It yields the protein CASSLLAGTGELFF.

The chain uses TRBV10-3 and TRBJ1-6, with D unclear. The CDR3 is 16 residues long. V was clipped by 3 bases and J by 0 bases, with 9 bases between them. The germline V gene encodes CDR1 ENHRY and CDR2 SYGVKD. The CDR3 nucleotides read TGTGCCATCAGTGAAGAGTCAGGCTCCTATAATTCACCCCTCCACTTT. Its protein is CAISEESGSYNSPLHF.

This chain uses TRBV19 with TRBJ1-5, with D possibly TRBD1 on 5 matching bases. The germline CDR1 and CDR2 sequences are LNHDA and SQIVND (reference sequence). Trimming shortened V by 10 bases and J by 5 bases, and 18 bases separated the two germline ends. CDR3 length: 14 amino acids. The CDR3 bases are TGTGCCACCAAACCGGGGGGGTGGTATCAGCCCCAGCATTTT. Residues: CATKPGGWYQPQHF.